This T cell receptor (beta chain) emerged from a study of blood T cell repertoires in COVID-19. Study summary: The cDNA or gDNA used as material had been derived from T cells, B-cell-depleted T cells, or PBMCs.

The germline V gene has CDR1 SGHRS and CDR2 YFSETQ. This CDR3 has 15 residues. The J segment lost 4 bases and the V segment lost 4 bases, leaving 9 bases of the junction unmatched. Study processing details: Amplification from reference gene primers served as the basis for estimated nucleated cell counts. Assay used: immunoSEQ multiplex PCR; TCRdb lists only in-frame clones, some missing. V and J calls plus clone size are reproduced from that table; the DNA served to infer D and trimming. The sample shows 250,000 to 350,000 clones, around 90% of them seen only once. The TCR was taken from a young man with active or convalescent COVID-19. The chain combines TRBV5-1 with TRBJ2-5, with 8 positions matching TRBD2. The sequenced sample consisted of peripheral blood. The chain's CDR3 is CASSPVGAGGETQYF. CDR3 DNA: TGCGCCAGCAGCCCGGTAGGCGCGGGGGGAGAGACCCAGTACTTC.